This TCR beta chain was captured in a study of vaccination and CD4 T cells after COVID-19. About the study: Each participant was administered two doses of a vaccine, which was either BNT162b2 or mRNA-1273. Investigators stimulated cells with overlapping spike peptides drawn from SARS-CoV-2, HCoV-NL63, HCoV-OC43 and HCoV-229E. Notes on the study in general: The cohort comprised relatively few convalescent patients, and no early post-infection timepoints were analyzed.

As for this clonotype: Its target is unknown.

Once obtained from cultured CD4+ T cells, the DNA was sequenced using the Oncomine TCR Beta short-read assay. TCRdb itself ran the PCR reads through MiXCR, one entry per CDR3 protein. The table lists around 13,000 distinct CDR3 sequences, around 50% of them singletons. The CDR3 sequence is 14 residues long. Trimming took off 4 bases at V and 9 bases at J, with 16 bases between the two ends. Germline loops: CDR1 SGHVS, CDR2 FQNEAQ. Described treatment: roughly 11-day PBMC culture with coronavirus spike peptide pools or control peptides (ViraFEST assay). Medium was half-exchanged with fresh IL-2 medium on days 3 and 7.

The rearrangement joins TRBV7-8 to TRBJ1-5; no clear D. This clonotype was obtained from a human donor who had recovered from COVID-19. Sequences were obtained from CD4+ T cells from blood, cultured in vitro. Here the CDR3 DNA reads TGTGCCAGCAGCTCTTCGGCCTTGTGGGGGCCCCAGCATTTT. Protein sequence: CASSSSALWGPQHF.